Here is one T cell receptor (beta chain) with its context. Antigen: not known. Treatment in this sample: approximately nine-day PBMC culture with coronavirus spike peptide pools or control peptides (ViraFEST assay). This entry belongs to a study of vaccination and CD4 T cells after COVID-19. The CDR3 is made up of 14 amino acids. The V end lost 3 bases, the J end lost 10 bases, and 13 bases lay between the germline ends. Germline V gives CDR1 MNHEY, CDR2 SMNVEV (reference sequence). CD4+ T cells that had been cultured provided DNA sequenced with the Oncomine TCR Beta short-read assay. TCRdb reprocessed the PCR reads with MiXCR, giving one entry per CDR3 protein. Among 20,000 to 30,000 distinct CDR3 sequences listed, roughly 64% were seen once.

V gene TRBV27 combines with J gene TRBJ1-6, with a weak D call TRBD1 (5 bases). The sequenced material came from CD4+ T cells from blood, cultured in vitro. The clonotype originates from a human donor who had recovered from COVID-19. CDR3 protein: CASSFWGGWSPLHF. Here the CDR3 DNA reads TGTGCCAGCAGTTTTTGGGGGGGGTGGTCACCCCTCCACTTT.